The source of this T cell receptor beta chain is a study of shared clonotypes between healthy human individuals. Germline values: CDR1 MNHNY, CDR2 SVGAGI (reference sequence). Trimming took 5 bases from V and 8 from J, leaving 18 bases between them. The CDR3 extends over 15 amino acids. In the authors' methods: Filtering differed for immunoSEQ, which gave only junction sequences without quality scores. The table came from immunoSEQ multiplex PCR; TCRdb's copy has only in-frame clones and leaves some out. V, J and clone size derive from that table, while D and trimming were established from the DNA sequence. The table includes 1.4 million to 1.5 million clones, more than 95% detected once. A CD45RA-negative memory subset and a CD45RA+ naive subset were separated from the CD4+ cells. As to this clone: Its antigen is undetermined.

General study findings and limits: The sole specimen, blood, was sampled, and tissue repertoires likely differ. Between a handful of donors, naive CD4 clonotypes were shared at a level of about 5%.

The source material was naive CD4+ T cells sorted from blood. Stated subset: CD45RA+ positively selected. The V gene is TRBV6-6, the J gene TRBJ1-4; maybe TRBD1 (6 bases). The origin of this receptor is a man aged 25 to 40 in good health. CDR3 nucleotide sequence: TGTGCCAGCAGTAGGAACACAGGGTTATTCGAAAAACTGTTTTTT. It encodes CASSRNTGLFEKLFF.